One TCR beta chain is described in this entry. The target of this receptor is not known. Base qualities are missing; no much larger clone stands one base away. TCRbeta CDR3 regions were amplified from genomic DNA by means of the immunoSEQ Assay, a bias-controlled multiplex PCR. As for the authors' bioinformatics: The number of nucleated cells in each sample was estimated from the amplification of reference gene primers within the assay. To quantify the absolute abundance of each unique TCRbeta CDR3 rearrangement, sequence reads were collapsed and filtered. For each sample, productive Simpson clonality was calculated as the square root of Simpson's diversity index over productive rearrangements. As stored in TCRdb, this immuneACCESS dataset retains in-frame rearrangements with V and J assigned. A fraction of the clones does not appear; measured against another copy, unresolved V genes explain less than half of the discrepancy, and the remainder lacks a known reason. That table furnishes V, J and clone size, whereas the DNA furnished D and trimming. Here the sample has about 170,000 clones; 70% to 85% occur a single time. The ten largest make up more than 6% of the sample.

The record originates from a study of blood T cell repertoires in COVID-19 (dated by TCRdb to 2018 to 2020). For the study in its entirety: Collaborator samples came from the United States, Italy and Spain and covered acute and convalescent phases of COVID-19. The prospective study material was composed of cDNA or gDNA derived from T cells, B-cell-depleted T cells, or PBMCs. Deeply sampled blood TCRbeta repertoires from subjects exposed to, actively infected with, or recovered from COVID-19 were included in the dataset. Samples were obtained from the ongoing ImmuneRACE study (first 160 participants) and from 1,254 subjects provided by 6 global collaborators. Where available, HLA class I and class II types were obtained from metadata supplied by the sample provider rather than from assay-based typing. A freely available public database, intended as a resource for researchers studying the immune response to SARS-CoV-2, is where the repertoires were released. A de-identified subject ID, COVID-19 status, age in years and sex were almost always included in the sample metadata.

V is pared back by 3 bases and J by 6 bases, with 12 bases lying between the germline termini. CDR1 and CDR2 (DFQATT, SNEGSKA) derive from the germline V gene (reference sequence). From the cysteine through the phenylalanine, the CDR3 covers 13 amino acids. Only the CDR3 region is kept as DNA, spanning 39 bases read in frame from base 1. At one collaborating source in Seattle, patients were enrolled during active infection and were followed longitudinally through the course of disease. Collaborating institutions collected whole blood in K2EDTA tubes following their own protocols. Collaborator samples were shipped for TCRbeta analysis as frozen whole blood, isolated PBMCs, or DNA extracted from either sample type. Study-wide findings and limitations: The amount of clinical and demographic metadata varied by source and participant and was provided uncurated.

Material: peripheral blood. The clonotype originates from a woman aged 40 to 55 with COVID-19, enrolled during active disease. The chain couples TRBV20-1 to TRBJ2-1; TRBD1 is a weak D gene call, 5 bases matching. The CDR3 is CSASKGVANEQFF. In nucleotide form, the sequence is TGCAGTGCTAGTAAAGGGGTGGCCAATGAGCAGTTCTTC.